This TCR beta chain was observed in a study of blood T cell repertoires in COVID-19. Study-wide context: From the United States, Italy and Spain came samples of acute and convalescent COVID-19. Sources were T cells, B-cell-depleted T cells, or PBMCs; the material itself was cDNA or gDNA.

Germline-derived CDR1 and CDR2 are LNHDA and SQIVND (reference sequence). The V segment lost 2 bases and the J segment 4 bases; nucleotides outside the gene matches: 11. There are 17 residues in the CDR3. In the original processing: Amplifying reference gene primers gave estimates of nucleated cell counts. TCRdb's copy holds only in-frame clones and misses some; the assay was immunoSEQ multiplex PCR. The DNA was the basis for D and trimming; V, J and clone size are from that table. The data hold some 150,000 clones, with 80% to 90% observed a single time. The material sequenced was peripheral blood. This chain links TRBV19 with TRBJ1-5; 7 bases are a match to TRBD1. The TCR comes from a woman aged 45-59 years in a cohort sampled during active or convalescent COVID-19. The CDR3 nucleotides read TGTGCCAGTAGTATACCCCGTGGGGACAGCGTAAATCAGCCCCAGCATTTT. This encodes CASSIPRGDSVNQPQHF.